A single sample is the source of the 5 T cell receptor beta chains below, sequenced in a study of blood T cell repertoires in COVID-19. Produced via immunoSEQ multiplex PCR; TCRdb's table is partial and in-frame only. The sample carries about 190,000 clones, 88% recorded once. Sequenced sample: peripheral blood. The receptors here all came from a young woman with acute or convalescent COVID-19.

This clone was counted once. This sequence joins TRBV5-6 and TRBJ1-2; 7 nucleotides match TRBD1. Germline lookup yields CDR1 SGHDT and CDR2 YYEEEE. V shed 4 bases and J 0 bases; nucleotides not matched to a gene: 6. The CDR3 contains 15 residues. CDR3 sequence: CASSAPGTANYGYTF. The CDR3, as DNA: TGTGCCAGCAGCGCCCCCGGGACAGCTAACTATGGCTACACCTTC.

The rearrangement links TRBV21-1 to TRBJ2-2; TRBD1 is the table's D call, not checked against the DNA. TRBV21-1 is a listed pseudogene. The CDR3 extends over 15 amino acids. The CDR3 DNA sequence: TGTGCCAGCAGCAGCGCGACAGTTTACCCCGGGGAGCTGTTTTTT. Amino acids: CASSSATVYPGELFF.

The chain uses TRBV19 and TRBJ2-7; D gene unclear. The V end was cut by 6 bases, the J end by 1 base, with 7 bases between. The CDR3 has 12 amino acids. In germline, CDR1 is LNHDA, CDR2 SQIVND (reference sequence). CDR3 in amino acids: CASSQESYEQYF. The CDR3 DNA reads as TGTGCCAGTAGCCAGGAATCCTACGAGCAGTACTTC. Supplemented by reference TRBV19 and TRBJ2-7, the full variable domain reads DGGITQSPKYLFRKEGQNVTLSCEQNLNHDAMYWYRQDPGQGLRLIYYSQIVNDFQKGDIAEGYSVSREKKESFPLTVTSAQKNPTAFYLCASSQESYEQYFGPGTRLTVT.

The CDR3 sequence is CASSASLLATDTQYF. CDR3 nucleotide sequence: TGTGCCAGCAGCGCCAGCCTCTTAGCCACAGATACGCAGTATTTT. The J gene is TRBJ2-3, the V gene TRBV9; D gene uncertain. The length of the CDR3 is 15 residues. Per germline, CDR1 SGDLS and CDR2 YYNGEE. The ends were cut back, 3 bases at V and 2 bases at J, with 13 bases in the middle.

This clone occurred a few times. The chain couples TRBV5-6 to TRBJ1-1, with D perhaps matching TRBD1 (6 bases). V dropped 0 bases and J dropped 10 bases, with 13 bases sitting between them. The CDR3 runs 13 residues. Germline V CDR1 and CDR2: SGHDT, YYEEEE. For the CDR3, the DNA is TGTGCCAGCAGCTTGGGGTCAGGGGTCGGAGCTTTCTTT. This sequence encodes CASSLGSGVGAFF.